This T cell receptor beta chain emerged from a study of OX40 agonist ivuxolimab in advanced cancers. Study-wide context: Ivuxolimab, which targeted the costimulatory receptor OX40 (CD134), was an agonistic, fully human IgG2 monoclonal antibody. Intravenous ivuxolimab was administered to patients every 2 weeks at six dose levels: 0.01, 0.1, 0.3, 1.5, 3 and 10 mg/kg. Among the approximately 54 dose-escalation patients, around 19 had hepatocellular carcinoma, some 15 melanoma, 9 renal cell carcinoma and 9 head and neck cancer. In the dose-escalation cohort, 82.7% of patients were male, and the mean age was around 60 years, with a range of about 23 to 90. Prior anti-PD-1, anti-PD-L1 or anti-CTLA-4 therapy was permitted, and checkpoint inhibitors had been received by less than 45% of dose-escalation patients. Partial responses were achieved by three dose-escalation patients, of whom one had hepatocellular carcinoma and two had cutaneous melanoma. The point of sequencing TCRbeta in the periphery was to test whether ivuxolimab changed TCR sequence diversity and drove clonal T-cell expansion. The paper reports the monotherapy dose-escalation portion (N of about 52 patients) of the phase I ivuxolimab trial.

Points the paper makes about the study in general: In the 0.1-3.0 mg/kg groups, partial responders were among the patients with the lowest normalized peripheral clonal expansion, particularly in CD8+ T cells. Low levels of normalized T-cell clonal expansion were also seen in some patients who did not respond. Clonal expansion of both CD4+ and CD8+ blood T cells was observed from baseline to week 6 at doses 0.1 to 3.0 mg/kg. The antigen specificity of the peripheral T cells that underwent clonal expansion was not determined. After ivuxolimab, expanded clones were on average more numerous among CD8+ T cells than among CD4+ T cells.

Trimming costs V 3 bases and J 7 bases, and their ends lie 17 bases apart. The CDR3 runs 15 amino acids, cysteine and phenylalanine included. Here the CDR3 DNA is all that survives: 45 bases in frame from base 1. CDR1 SGHDT and CDR2 YYEEEE are derived from the germline V gene. To note about this clone: Its antigen is not yet known. Qualities for individual bases were not recorded, and no much larger clone is one base off.

The trial excluded patients who had a history of autoimmune disease or were on systemic immunosuppression. Peripheral blood for TCR sequencing was drawn from every dose cohort at baseline, at cycle 4 day 1 and at cycle 7 day 1. The samples were taken from a phase I, first-in-human, multicenter, open-label dose-escalation trial of ivuxolimab. Adults with locally advanced or metastatic head and neck squamous cell, hepatocellular, melanoma or renal cell carcinoma were enrolled in the trial. Before TCR sequencing, CD4+ and CD8+ T cells were separately sorted from peripheral blood. To sequence the TCRbeta CDR3 region, genomic DNA was isolated from the sorted cells. TCRbeta CDR3 regions were sequenced using the immunoSEQ Assay. TCRdb took over this immuneACCESS table, retaining in-frame rearrangements with V and J assigned. Such tables are incomplete; in checked studies, under half of the missing clones stem from an unresolved V gene, and the remainder is unexplained. Present in this sample are 6,000 to 8,000 clones, less than 85% of which were seen just once. The ten largest make up 60% of the sample.

The chain joins TRBV5-6 to TRBJ2-1, with no D gene named confidently. The receptor was isolated from an adult with an advanced solid tumor such as melanoma, head and neck, liver or kidney cancer. Sample: CD4+ or CD8+ T cells sorted from blood, taken in a trial of the OX40 agonist ivuxolimab. The nucleotide sequence reads TGTGCCAGCAGCTCTGAGTTGGACCACTTTAATGAGCAGTTCTTC. The resulting protein is CASSSELDHFNEQFF.